Listed below are T cell receptor beta chains from one sample, sequenced in a study of T cell responses to AZD1222 COVID-19 vaccine. Sequenced by immunoSEQ multiplex PCR; TCRdb stores in-frame clones only, minus some. The table records approximately 200,000 clones, about 89% of them present only once. The material sequenced was peripheral blood, taken 28 days after the second AZD1222 dose. The receptors originated from an adult who received the AZD1222 COVID-19 vaccine. CDR3s leave out the opening cysteine and the closing phenylalanine or tryptophan. A D gene is named only where the DNA matches it firmly.

TRBJ1-5 TRBD1 TRBV5-1 ASSPTGPGGQPQH
TRBJ2-7 . TRBV19 ASSDGGLYEQY
TRBJ2-5 TRBD2 TRBV6-2/TRBV6-3 ASSYVAGGPGETQY
TRBJ1-2 . TRBV3-1/TRBV3-2 ASSPGGRIYGYT
TRBJ2-3 . TRBV7-2 ASSLADTQY
TRBJ1-5 . TRBV7-8 ASSYRVNQPQH
TRBJ2-1 TRBD2 TRBV5-8 ASTRGGGRNNEQF
TRBJ2-7 TRBD1 TRBV5-4 ASSAPGQGSWEQY
TRBJ2-7 . TRBV6-2/TRBV6-3 ASSSSQTYEQY
TRBJ1-5 . TRBV5-8 ASTTGYSNQPQH
TRBJ2-2 . TRBV4-1 ASSQVDTRAGELF
TRBJ1-5 TRBD1 TRBV19 ASSLRQGRSNQPQH
TRBJ2-3 . TRBV2 ASSWDSTDTQY
TRBJ2-7 TRBD2 TRBV3-1/TRBV3-2 ASSPYRLAGGIYEQY
TRBJ1-5 . TRBV3-1/TRBV3-2 ASSQRGSVAQH
TRBJ2-2 . TRBV19 ASSPSSGAVYTGELF
TRBJ1-5 . TRBV6-1 ASSENQPQH